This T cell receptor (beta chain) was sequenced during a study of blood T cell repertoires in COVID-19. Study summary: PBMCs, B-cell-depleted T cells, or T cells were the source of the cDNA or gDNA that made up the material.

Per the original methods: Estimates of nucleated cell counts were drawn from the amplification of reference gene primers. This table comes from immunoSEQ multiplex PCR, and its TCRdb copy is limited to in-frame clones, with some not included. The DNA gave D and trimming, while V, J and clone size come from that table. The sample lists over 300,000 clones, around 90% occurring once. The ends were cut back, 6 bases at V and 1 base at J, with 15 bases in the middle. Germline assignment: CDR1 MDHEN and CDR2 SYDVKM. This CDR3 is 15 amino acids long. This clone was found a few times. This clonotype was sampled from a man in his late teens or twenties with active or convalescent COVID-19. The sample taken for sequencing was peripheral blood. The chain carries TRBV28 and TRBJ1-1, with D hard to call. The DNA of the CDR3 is TGTGCCAGCAGGTCGGGTGAGAATTCGAACACTGAAGCTTTCTTT. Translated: CASRSGENSNTEAFF.